The 3 T cell receptor beta chains listed next were all sequenced from one sample in a study of PD-1 blockade in classical Hodgkin lymphoma. Sequencing was performed with immunoSEQ multiplex PCR; in TCRdb, only in-frame clones are kept and a portion is missing. The sample holds about 93,000 clones; approximately 91% are singletons and the top ten take roughly 3%. Every one of the patients relapsed after autologous stem cell transplantation (brentuximab vedotin exposure was variable). The sample in question was peripheral blood mononuclear cells (PBMCs), obtained before the second cycle of nivolumab. All receptors derive from a human donor with classical Hodgkin lymphoma.

V usage is TRBV2 and J usage is TRBJ1-5, with D unresolved. Per the germline V gene, CDR1 is SNHLY and CDR2 is FYNNEI. V was clipped by 9 bases and J by 0 bases, with 9 bases between them. This CDR3 is built from 13 residues. The CDR3 DNA sequence: TGTGCCAGTCTCCAGTATAGCAATCAGCCCCAGCATTTT. Protein product: CASLQYSNQPQHF.

J is TRBJ1-2 and V is TRBV19; D gene ambiguous. The V end was cut by 2 bases, the J end by 4 bases, with 14 bases between. The CDR3 runs to 15 residues. Germline loops: CDR1 LNHDA, CDR2 SQIVND (reference sequence). CDR3 sequence reads: CASSIKVWRFYGYTF. The CDR3 DNA sequence: TGTGCCAGTAGTATAAAGGTTTGGCGGTTCTATGGCTACACCTTC.

The chain links TRBV6-5 to TRBJ1-3, with TRBD1 matching 12 bases. This CDR3 is built from 16 residues. Germline-derived CDR1 and CDR2 are MNHEY and SVGAGI. Trimming at V came to 4 bases and at J to 4 bases, leaving 5 bases not matched to a gene. The CDR3 spells CASSFTGTGGGNTIYF. CDR3 bases: TGTGCCAGCAGTTTTACCGGGACAGGGGGCGGAAACACCATATATTTT.